Here is one T cell receptor (beta chain) with its context. Within the sample, other DNA sequences also encode this same CDR3. The sample comes from a study of shared clonotypes between healthy human individuals. TCRdb's table, derived via immunoSEQ multiplex PCR, lists solely in-frame clones and lacks some. The data contain about a million clones, around 74% of them singletons. Germline V CDR1 and CDR2: MNHEY, SVGAGI. J was trimmed by 1 base and V by 6 bases; bases with no gene match: 5. CDR3 length: 14 residues. Sequencing used memory CD4+ T cells sorted from blood. Described subset: CD45RA-negative fraction. This TCR was recovered from a man aged 18-30 years in good health. The chain carries TRBV6-5 and TRBJ2-7, with 8 bases lining up with TRBD1. CDR3 sequence reads: CASRRGQVSYEQYF. The CDR3, as DNA: TGTGCCAGCAGACGGGGACAGGTATCCTACGAGCAGTACTTC.